These 19 T cell receptor beta chains were all obtained from the same sample, sequenced in a study of siplizumab effects on memory and regulatory T cells. The assay was immunoSEQ multiplex PCR, and TCRdb's table has in-frame clones only and misses some. The sample includes approximately 120,000 clones, just over 90% of them seen just once. Material for sequencing was non-Treg CD4+ T cells sorted from blood. These receptors were collected from a human donor in good health.

The genes are TRBV14 and TRBJ2-3; the D gene is possibly TRBD1 (7 bases). Germline assignment: CDR1 SGHDN and CDR2 FVKESK. The CDR3 is 16 amino acids. Trimming removed 4 bases from V and 2 bases from J, with 16 bases in between. The CDR3 DNA reads TGTGCCAGCAGCCCCGGAGGGACAGTACTCACAGATACGCAGTATTTT. This encodes CASSPGGTVLTDTQYF.

V is TRBV4-1 and J is TRBJ1-1; the D gene is possibly TRBD1 (5 bases). V lost 3 bases and J lost 5, with 19 bases in between. CDR3 size: 16 residues. Per the germline V gene, CDR1 is MGHRA and CDR2 is YSYEKL. CDR3 sequence: CASSHPGGERNTEAFF. The CDR3 DNA follows: TGCGCCAGCAGCCACCCCGGGGGGGAGAGGAATACTGAAGCTTTCTTT.

This chain joins TRBV27 and TRBJ1-2, with 7 bases fitting TRBD1. The V segment lost 6 bases and the J segment 1 base; nucleotides outside the gene matches: 14. Germline V CDR1 and CDR2: MNHEY, SMNVEV (reference sequence). The CDR3 is 17 residues long. The CDR3 nucleotides are TGTGCCAGCAGCCTCACAGGGGCCCCCCCTTATAACTATGGCTACACCTTC. Encoded protein: CASSLTGAPPYNYGYTF.

The chain links TRBV4-3 to TRBJ1-2; D ambiguous. Trimming shortened V by 1 base and J by 4 bases, and 7 bases separated the two germline ends. CDR1 and CDR2 (germline): LGHNA, YSLEER. There are 13 residues in the CDR3. CDR3 protein: CASSQAFGYGYTF. In DNA, the CDR3 is TGCGCCAGCAGCCAAGCGTTCGGCTATGGCTACACCTTC.

The chain combines TRBV5-8 with TRBJ1-5; weak D call: TRBD1 (5 bases). Trimming left V 0 bases short and J 0 bases short, with 19 bases between. The germline V gene has CDR1 SGHTS and CDR2 YDEGEE. The CDR3 totals 19 residues. CDR3 residues: CASSLVLGAGTYSNQPQHF. The DNA of the CDR3 is TGTGCCAGCAGCTTGGTTTTAGGGGCAGGAACTTATAGCAATCAGCCCCAGCATTTT.

This chain links TRBV11-3 with TRBJ2-7; no clear D. Germline V gene sequence: CDR1 SGHNT, CDR2 YENEEA. V lost 6 bases, J lost 1 base, and 13 bases lay in between. The CDR3 consists of 14 residues. CDR3 bases: TGTGCCAGCAGTTTGCAGCAGTCATCCTACGAGCAGTACTTC. Residues: CASSLQQSSYEQYF. The whole variable domain, filled in from reference TRBV11-3 and TRBJ2-7, reads EAGVVQSPRYKIIEKKQPVAFWCNPISGHNTLYWYLQNLGQGPELLIRYENEEAVDDSQLPKDRFSAERLKGVDSTLKIQPAELGDSAVYLCASSLQQSSYEQYFGPGTRLTVT.

This sequence joins TRBV5-1 and TRBJ2-2, with TRBD1 identical over 9 bases. Germline V CDR1 and CDR2: SGHRS, YFSETQ. Unmatched junction bases numbered 9, after V lost 2 bases and J lost 1 base. The CDR3 sequence is 18 residues long. CDR3 in DNA: TGCGCCAGCAGCTTACAGGGGGCTCACCCAGGGAACACCGGGGAGCTGTTTTTT. Its protein is CASSLQGAHPGNTGELFF.

The V call is TRBV7-2, the J call TRBJ1-2; tentatively, D is TRBD1 (5 bases). With 4 bases removed from V and 5 bases from J, the gap between germline ends came to 14 bases. The CDR3 is made up of 14 amino acids. CDR1 and CDR2 from the germline V gene are SGHTA and FQGNSA. The CDR3 sequence is CASSSGTASYGYTF. The CDR3 DNA sequence: TGTGCCAGCAGCTCAGGGACCGCTTCTTATGGCTACACCTTC.

V is TRBV7-8 and J is TRBJ2-3, with D maybe TRBD1 (6 bases). V lost 3 bases to trimming and J lost 2 bases, with 9 bases between them. This CDR3 comprises 14 residues. In germline, CDR1 is SGHVS, CDR2 FQNEAQ. The CDR3 nucleotides read TGTGCCAGCAGCTTTGGGACATCCACAGATACGCAGTATTTT. Encoded protein: CASSFGTSTDTQYF. Full variable domain (missing parts from reference TRBV7-8 and TRBJ2-3): GAGVSQSPRYKVAKRGQDVALRCDPISGHVSLFWYQQALGQGPEFLTYFQNEAQLDKSGLPSDRFFAERPEGSVSTLKIQRTQQEDSAVYLCASSFGTSTDTQYFGPGTRLTVL.

The rearrangement joins TRBV18 to TRBJ2-7; 8 bases agree with TRBD1. The V and J ends lost 2 bases and 0 bases, in that order; junction bases with no gene match: 9. Germline CDR1 reads KGHSH; CDR2 reads LQKENI. CDR3 length: 17 amino acids. The CDR3 protein is CASSPIPTGVSSYEQYF. CDR3 sequence (DNA): TGTGCCAGCTCACCAATACCGACAGGGGTGAGCTCCTACGAGCAGTACTTC.

J is TRBJ1-5 and V is TRBV6-5; D gene unclear. The CDR3 length is 13 residues. The germline gives CDR1 MNHEY, CDR2 SVGAGI. Trimming removed 4 bases from V and 6 bases from J, with 10 bases in between. CDR3 DNA sequence: TGTGCCAGCAGTTCCCGTACCGGTCAGCCCCAGCATTTT. Translation: CASSSRTGQPQHF.

The chain is built from TRBV5-1 and TRBJ1-2, with D perhaps TRBD1 (5 bases). Per germline, CDR1 SGHRS and CDR2 YFSETQ. The CDR3 contains 15 residues. Trimming took 4 bases from V and 8 from J, leaving 21 bases between them. The CDR3, as DNA: TGCGCCAGCAGCCCGGCGGGGGGAAGTTTAAGGGGCTACACCTTC. Its translation is CASSPAGGSLRGYTF. Full variable domain (rest looked up from reference TRBV5-1 and TRBJ1-2): KAGVTQTPRYLIKTRGQQVTLSCSPISGHRSVSWYQQTPGQGLQFLFEYFSETQRNKGNFPGRFSGRQFSNSRSEMNVSTLELGDSALYLCASSPAGGSLRGYTFGSGTRLTVV.

This chain links TRBV4-2 with TRBJ1-3; maybe TRBD1 (5 bases). V shed 1 base and J shed 0 bases, with 19 bases lying between them. CDR1 is LGHNA, CDR2 YNFKEQ, per germline. CDR3 length equals 19 residues. The CDR3 nucleotides read TGTGCCAGCAGCCAAGGAGGTTTAAGAGGGACCTTCTCTGGAAACACCATATATTTT. Translation gives CASSQGGLRGTFSGNTIYF.

This clone was recorded once. The DNA for the CDR3 is TGTGCCAGCAGCGTAGGTCAGGGACCCGCCTACGAGCAGTACTTC. As protein: CASSVGQGPAYEQYF. V is TRBV9 and J is TRBJ2-7, with D perhaps being TRBD1 or TRBD2 (5 bases each). CDR3 size: 15 residues. The V end was cut by 0 bases, the J end by 2 bases, with 12 bases between. CDR1 and CDR2 from the germline V gene are SGDLS and YYNGEE.

The chain couples TRBV2 to TRBJ2-7; D unclear. Looked up from germline, CDR1 is SNHLY and CDR2 is FYNNEI. This CDR3 region has 15 residues. V was pared by 1 base and J by 2 bases, with 12 bases between. DNA of the CDR3: TGTGCCAGCAGTGAAGTAATAGGGCAGGCCTACGAGCAGTACTTC. Translating it yields CASSEVIGQAYEQYF.

J is TRBJ2-5 and V is TRBV7-3; D unresolved. The CDR3 consists of 14 residues. V was cut by 4 bases and J by 1 base, with 10 bases left in between. The V gene's germline CDR1 is SGHTA and CDR2 FQGTGA. The CDR3 DNA sequence: TGTGCCAGCAGCTCCCTAGGGCCCCAAGAGACCCAGTACTTC. Amino acids: CASSSLGPQETQYF.

The rearrangement joins TRBV7-3 to TRBJ2-1; maybe TRBD1 (5 bases). Germline V CDR1 and CDR2: SGHTA, FQGTGA. CDR3 length equals 13 residues. V lost 5 bases to trimming and J lost 4 bases, with 9 bases between them. DNA of the CDR3: TGTGCCAGCAGCACACGACAGTACAATGAGCAGTTCTTC. Amino acid sequence: CASSTRQYNEQFF.

The chain combines TRBV27 with TRBJ1-1, with D possibly TRBD1 on 5 matching bases. This CDR3 contains 19 residues. Germline CDR1 and CDR2: MNHEY and SMNVEV (reference sequence). Trimming took 2 bases from V and 0 from J, leaving 22 bases between them. CDR3 sequence (DNA): TGTGCCAGCAGTTTACGGAGAGCGGGAAGGGGCGAGATGAACACTGAAGCTTTCTTT. It yields the protein CASSLRRAGRGEMNTEAFF.

The V and J genes are TRBV15 and TRBJ2-4, with TRBD2 matching 7 bases. CDR3 length: 15 residues. V shed 5 bases and J 0 bases; nucleotides not matched to a gene: 4. Germline values: CDR1 LNHNV, CDR2 YYDKDF (reference sequence). The CDR3: CATSGGGLAKNIQYF. The CDR3, as DNA: TGTGCCACCAGCGGGGGGGGACTAGCCAAAAACATTCAGTACTTC.